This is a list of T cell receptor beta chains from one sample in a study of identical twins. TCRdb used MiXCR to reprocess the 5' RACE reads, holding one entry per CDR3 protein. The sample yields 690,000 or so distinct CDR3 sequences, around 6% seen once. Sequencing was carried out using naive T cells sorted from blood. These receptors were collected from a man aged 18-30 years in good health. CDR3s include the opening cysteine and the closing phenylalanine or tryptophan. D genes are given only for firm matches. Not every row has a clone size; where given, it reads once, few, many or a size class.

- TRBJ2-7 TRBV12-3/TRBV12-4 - TGTGCCAGCAGTTTAGCCCAAGGGTCCTCCTACGAGCAGTACTTC CASSLAQGSSYEQYF
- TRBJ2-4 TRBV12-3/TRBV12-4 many TGTGCCAGCAGTCGGACAGCGTATACAGGGAAGTTC CASSRTAYTGKF
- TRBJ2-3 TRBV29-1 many TGCAGCGTTGAGGGGCGGCTAGCCTCAGATACGCAGTATTTT CSVEGRLASDTQYF
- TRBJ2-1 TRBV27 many TGTGCCAGCAGTTTTCTAGGTCCTCTCAATGAGCAGTTCTTC CASSFLGPLNEQFF
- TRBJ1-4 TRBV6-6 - TGTGCCAGCAGTTACCAGGGAAGCGAAAAACTGTTTTTT CASSYQGSEKLFF
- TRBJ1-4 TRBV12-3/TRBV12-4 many TGTGCCAGCAGTTTGGGAGGGAGGGAGAAGGAAAAACTGTTTTTT CASSLGGREKEKLFF
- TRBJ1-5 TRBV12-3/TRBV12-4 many TGTGCCAGCAGTTTAGGACAGGTCTTGGGCAATCAGCCCCAGCATTTT CASSLGQVLGNQPQHF
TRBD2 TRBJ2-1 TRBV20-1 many TGCAGTGCTAGAGATTTCCTAGCGGGCTCCTACAATGAGCAGTTCTTC CSARDFLAGSYNEQFF
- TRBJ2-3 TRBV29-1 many TGCAGCGTTGACGCGGGATTAGGGCAGTATTTT CSVDAGLGQYF
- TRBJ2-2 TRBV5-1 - TGCGCCAGCAGCTTGGAATTACGGGAGACCGGGGAGCTGTTTTTT CASSLELRETGELFF
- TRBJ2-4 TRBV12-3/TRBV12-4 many TGTGCCAGCACCGAAGCCCATCTAGCCAAAAACATTCAGTACTTC CASTEAHLAKNIQYF
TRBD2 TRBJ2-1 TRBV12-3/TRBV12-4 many TGTGCCAGCAATAAGCGGGAGGGCCTACATGAGCAGTTCTTC CASNKREGLHEQFF
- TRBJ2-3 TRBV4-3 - TGCGCCAGCAGCCAAGTGGCGGGAACGGGGACAGATACGCAGTATTTT CASSQVAGTGTDTQYF
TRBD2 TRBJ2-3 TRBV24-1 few TGTGCCACCAGTGACCCGACTAGCCCTGGTCCAGATACGCAGTATTTT CATSDPTSPGPDTQYF
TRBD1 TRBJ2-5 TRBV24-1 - TGTGCCACCAGTGAAGACCGGACAGGGCGGGAGACCCAGTACTTC CATSEDRTGRETQYF
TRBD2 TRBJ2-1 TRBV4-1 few TGCGCCAGCAGCCAATCGGCGGGAGGTCCCTACAATGAGCAGTTCTTC CASSQSAGGPYNEQFF
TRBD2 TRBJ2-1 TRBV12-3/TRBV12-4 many TGTGCCAGCAGGATTGGACTAGCGGGAGGATCTCCCTACAATGAGCAGTTCTTC CASRIGLAGGSPYNEQFF
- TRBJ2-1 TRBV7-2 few TGTGCCAGCAGCTCAAGACTCGAGCAACAGTTCTTC CASSSRLEQQFF
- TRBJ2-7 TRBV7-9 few TGTGCCAGCAGCTTGAACTTCGAGCAGTACTTC CASSLNFEQYF
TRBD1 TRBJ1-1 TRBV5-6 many TGTGCCAGCAGCTTGGTCGACAGGGCCCTTCCCACTGAAGCTTTCTTT CASSLVDRALPTEAFF
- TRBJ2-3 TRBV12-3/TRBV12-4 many TGTGCCAGCAGTTCCTCCCAATCTCATACGCAGTATTTT CASSSSQSHTQYF
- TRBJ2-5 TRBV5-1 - TGCGCCAGCAGCTTGGTTTTTGGGATCGAGACCCAGTACTTC CASSLVFGIETQYF
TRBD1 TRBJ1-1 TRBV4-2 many TGTGCCAGCAGCCAAGACCAGAGGGACAGGTCAGAAGCTTTCTTT CASSQDQRDRSEAFF
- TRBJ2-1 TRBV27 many TGTGCCAGCAGCAGGACTTCTAATGAGCAGTTCTTC CASSRTSNEQFF
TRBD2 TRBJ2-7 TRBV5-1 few TGCGCCAGCAGTGGGGGACTAGCGGGAGGGCCCGACGAGCAGTACTTC CASSGGLAGGPDEQYF
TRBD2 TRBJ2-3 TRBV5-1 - TGCGCCAGCAGCACGGGACTAGCGGGCACGCTAAGCACAGATACGCAGTATTTT CASSTGLAGTLSTDTQYF
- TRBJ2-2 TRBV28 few TGTGCCAGCAGTGATTGGGGGGGCACGAACACCGGGGAGCTGTTTTTT CASSDWGGTNTGELFF
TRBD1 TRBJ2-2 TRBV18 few TGTGCCAGCTCACCACCGACAGGGGGCGAGGACACCGGGGAGCTGTTTTTT CASSPPTGGEDTGELFF
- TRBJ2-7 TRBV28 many TGTGCCAGCAGTTTCGGCGGGGCCGGGGTCTACGAGCAGTACTTC CASSFGGAGVYEQYF
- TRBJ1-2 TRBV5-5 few TGTGCCAGCAGCTTGTTTTTAGGGGATGGCTATGGCTACACCTTC CASSLFLGDGYGYTF
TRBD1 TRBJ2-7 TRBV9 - TGTGCCAGCAGCGGGTCAGGGGGTAATTACGAGCAGTACTTC CASSGSGGNYEQYF
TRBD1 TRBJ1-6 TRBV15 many TGTGCCACCAGCAGAGGCAACAGGGGGCAAGGCTCACCCCTCCACTTT CATSRGNRGQGSPLHF
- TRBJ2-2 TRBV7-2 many TGTGCCAGCAGCCAGCAGTTAAACACCGGGGAGCTGTTTTTT CASSQQLNTGELFF
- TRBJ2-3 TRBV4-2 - TGTGCCAGCAGCCACCAGACCCGGGACCCACTGCATTTT CASSHQTRDPLHF
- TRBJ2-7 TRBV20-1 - TGCAGTGCTAGAGATAGGCGGGGTGGTTTCGGGCCCAACTCCTACGAGCAGTACTTC CSARDRRGGFGPNSYEQYF
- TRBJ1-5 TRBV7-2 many TGTGCCAGCAGCTTATTCGATAATCAGCCCCAGCATTTT CASSLFDNQPQHF
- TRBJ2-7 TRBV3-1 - TGTGCCAGCAGCCATGAGACAGGCTTCTACGAGCAGTACTTC CASSHETGFYEQYF
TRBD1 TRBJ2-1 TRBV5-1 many TGCGCCAGCAGCACCCGGACAGGGGGTGGCAATGAGCAGTTCTTC CASSTRTGGGNEQFF
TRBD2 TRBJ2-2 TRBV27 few TGTGCCAGCAGCCCTCTAGCGGGAGGGATCACCGGGGAGCTGTTTTTT CASSPLAGGITGELFF
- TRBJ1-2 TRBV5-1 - TGCGCCAGCAGCTTGGATAGAATCGGGTCTTCTGGCTACACCTTC CASSLDRIGSSGYTF
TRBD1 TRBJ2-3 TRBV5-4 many TGTGCCAGCAGTACAACAGGGGTAGATACGCAGTATTTT CASSTTGVDTQYF
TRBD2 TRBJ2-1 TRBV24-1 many TGTGCCACCAGTGACCACGGACTAGCCTCCTACAATGAGCAGTTCTTC CATSDHGLASYNEQFF
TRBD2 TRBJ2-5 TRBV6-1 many TGTGCCAGCAGTCTGACTAGCGGAGGCCTGGGGACCCAGTACTTC CASSLTSGGLGTQYF
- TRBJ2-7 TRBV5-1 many TGCGCCAGCAGCTTGTCCCCGACTGGAGGGGCCTACGAGCAGTACTTC CASSLSPTGGAYEQYF
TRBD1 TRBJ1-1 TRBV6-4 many TGTGCCAGCAGTTCCGGGACAGGGCTTCCTGAAGCTTTCTTT CASSSGTGLPEAFF
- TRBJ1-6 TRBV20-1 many TGCAGTGCTAGAGAGGCGAGGGTAAATTCACCCCTCCACTTT CSAREARVNSPLHF
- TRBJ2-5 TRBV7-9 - TGTGCCAGCAGCTTAGTCGAGCCGGAGCGGACCCAGTACTTC CASSLVEPERTQYF
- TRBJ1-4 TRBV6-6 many TGTGCCAGCAGTTACGACAGAGGAGAAAAACTGTTTTTT CASSYDRGEKLFF
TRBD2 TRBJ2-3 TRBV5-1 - TGCGCCAGCAGCGACTGGACTAGCGGAGGAGATACGCAGTATTTT CASSDWTSGGDTQYF
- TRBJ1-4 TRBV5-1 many TGCGCCAGCAGCACTACAACCACTAATGAAAAACTGTTTTTT CASSTTTTNEKLFF